This T cell receptor beta chain was observed in a study of blood T cells in healthy people across ages. Study-wide points: In long-lived donors, naive CD4+ cell counts and diversity exceeded those of aged donors.

Germline CDR1 and CDR2: LGHDT and YNNKEL (reference sequence). This CDR3 contains 14 residues. PCR was performed a second time for roughly 7 to 11 cycles using a sample-barcoded 5' primer and a J-beta primer mix. TCRdb re-analysed the 5' RACE reads in MiXCR, keeping a single row per CDR3 protein. The sample lists some 1.5 million distinct CDR3 sequences, 28% occurring once. Those donating, healthy Caucasian individuals from Russia, were aged roughly 6 to 90. Investigators took about 9.2 milliliters of peripheral blood from every donor. Each sample used at least 7 million PBMCs. Remarks on this clonotype: Its antigen is unidentified. At one boundary the junction diverges from the germline segment, which might be a read error.

Material: blood. The V call is TRBV3-1, the J call TRBJ2-3, with 7 positions matching TRBD2. The receptor was isolated from a woman under 40 in good health. This CDR3 reads CASRLAGTTGTQYF. The DNA for the CDR3 is TGTGCCAGCAGACTAGCCGGGACTACAGGTACGCAGTATTTT.